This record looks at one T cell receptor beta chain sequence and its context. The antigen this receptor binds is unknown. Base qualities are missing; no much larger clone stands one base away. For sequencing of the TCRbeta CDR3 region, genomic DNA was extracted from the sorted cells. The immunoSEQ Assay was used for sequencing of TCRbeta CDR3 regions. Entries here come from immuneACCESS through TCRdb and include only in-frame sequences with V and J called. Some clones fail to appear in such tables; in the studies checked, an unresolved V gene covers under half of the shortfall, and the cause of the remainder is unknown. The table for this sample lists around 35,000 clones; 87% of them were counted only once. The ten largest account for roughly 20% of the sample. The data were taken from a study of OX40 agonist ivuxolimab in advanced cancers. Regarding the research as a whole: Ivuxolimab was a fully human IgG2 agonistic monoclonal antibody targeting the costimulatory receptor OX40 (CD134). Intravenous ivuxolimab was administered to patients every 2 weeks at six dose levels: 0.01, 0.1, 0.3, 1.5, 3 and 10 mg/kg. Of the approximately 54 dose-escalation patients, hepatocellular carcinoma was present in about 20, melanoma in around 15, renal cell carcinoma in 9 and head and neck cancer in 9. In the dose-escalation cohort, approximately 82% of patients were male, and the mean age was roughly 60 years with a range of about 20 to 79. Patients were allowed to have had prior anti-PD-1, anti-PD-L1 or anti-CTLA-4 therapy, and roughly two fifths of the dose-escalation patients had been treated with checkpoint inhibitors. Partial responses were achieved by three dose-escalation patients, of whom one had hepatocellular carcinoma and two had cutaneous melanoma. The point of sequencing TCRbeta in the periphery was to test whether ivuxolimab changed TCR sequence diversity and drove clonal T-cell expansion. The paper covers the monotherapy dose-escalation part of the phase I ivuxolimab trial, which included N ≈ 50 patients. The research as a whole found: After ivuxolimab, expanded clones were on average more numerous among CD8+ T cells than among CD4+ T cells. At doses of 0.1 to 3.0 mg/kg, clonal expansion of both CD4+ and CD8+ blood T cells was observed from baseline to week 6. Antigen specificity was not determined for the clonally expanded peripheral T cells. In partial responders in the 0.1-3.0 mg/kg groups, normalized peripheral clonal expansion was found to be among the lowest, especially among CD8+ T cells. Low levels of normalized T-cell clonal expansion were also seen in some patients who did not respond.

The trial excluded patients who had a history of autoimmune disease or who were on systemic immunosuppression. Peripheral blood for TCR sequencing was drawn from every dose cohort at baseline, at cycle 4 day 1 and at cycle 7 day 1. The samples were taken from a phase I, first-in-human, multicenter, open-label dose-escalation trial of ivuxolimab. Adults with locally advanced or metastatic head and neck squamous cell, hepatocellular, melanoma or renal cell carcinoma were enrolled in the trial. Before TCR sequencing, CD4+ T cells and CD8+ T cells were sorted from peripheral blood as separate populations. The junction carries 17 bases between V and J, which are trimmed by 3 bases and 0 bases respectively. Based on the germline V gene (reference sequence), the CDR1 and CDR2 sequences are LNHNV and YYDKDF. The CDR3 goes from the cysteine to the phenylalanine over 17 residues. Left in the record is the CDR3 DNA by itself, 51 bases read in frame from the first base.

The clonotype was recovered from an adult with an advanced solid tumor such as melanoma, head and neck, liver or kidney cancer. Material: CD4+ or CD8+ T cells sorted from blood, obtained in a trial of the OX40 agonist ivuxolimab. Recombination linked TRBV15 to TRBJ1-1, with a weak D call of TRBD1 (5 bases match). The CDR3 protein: CATSSPGGGHLNTEAFF. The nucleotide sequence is TGTGCCACCAGCAGTCCCGGGGGAGGACACTTGAACACTGAAGCTTTCTTT.